The rows below give T cell receptor beta chains drawn from one sample of a study of shared clonotypes between healthy human individuals. The protocol was immunoSEQ multiplex PCR, while the TCRdb copy is restricted to in-frame clones and leaves out a portion. The sample lists 1,400,000 or so clones; around 98.5% were seen once. Specimen: naive CD4+ T cells sorted from blood. These receptors all stem from a man younger than 40 in good health. Both conserved end residues are part of each CDR3. D genes are given only for firm matches. Clone size is stated in some rows and not others, as once, few, many or a class when expanded.

length	V	size	D	J	DNA	CDR3
15	TRBV12-5	NA	TRBD1	TRBJ2-3	TGTGCTAGTGGTTTGGGCAGGGGGCTAGAAGATACGCAGTATTTT	CASGLGRGLEDTQYF
15	TRBV7-6	NA	TRBD2	TRBJ2-1	TGTGCCAGCAGCTTAGGGAGCGGGAGAGGAGGTGAGCAGTTCTTC	CASSLGSGRGGEQFF
17	TRBV7-8	NA	NA	TRBJ2-3	TGTGCCAGCAGCTTAGCGAGGGCTTTGGGTCTGAAGGATACGCAGTATTTT	CASSLARALGLKDTQYF
13	TRBV28	NA	NA	TRBJ1-4	TGTGCCAGCAGTTTTTCCCTTAATGAAAAACTGTTTTTT	CASSFSLNEKLFF
13	TRBV4-3	NA	NA	TRBJ2-1	TGCGCCAGCAGCCAAAAAATCGGGCTAGAAAGCTTCTTC	CASSQKIGLESFF
15	TRBV28	once	TRBD1	TRBJ2-5	TGTGCCAGCAGTTCCCGGACAGGGGGAGGAGAGACCCAGTACTTC	CASSSRTGGGETQYF
18	TRBV5-1	NA	TRBD2	TRBJ2-4	TGCGCCAGCAGCTGGGGACTAGCGGGAGGGTCGGGCAAAAACATTCAGTACTTC	CASSWGLAGGSGKNIQYF
16	TRBV6-1	NA	NA	TRBJ2-3	TGTGCCAGCAGTGAAGAAGGGCCAAGAAACCTCCTTTCGCAGTATTTT	CASSEEGPRNLLSQYF
16	TRBV5-6	NA	NA	TRBJ2-1	TGTGCCAGCAGCCCCCCGGGGCTGGGCGCGGGCAATGAGCAGTTCTTC	CASSPPGLGAGNEQFF
15	TRBV7-2	NA	TRBD2	TRBJ2-7	TGTGCCAGCAGCGACCCGACTAGCGGGACCTACGAGCAGTACTTC	CASSDPTSGTYEQYF
17	TRBV5-4	NA	TRBD2	TRBJ2-5	TGTGCCAGCAGCCCAAAAGTCGGGCTAGCGGGAGGGGAGACCCAGTACTTC	CASSPKVGLAGGETQYF
15	TRBV7-9	once	NA	TRBJ1-3	TGTGCCAGCAGCTTGGGGGAAAGCTCTGGAAACACCATATATTTT	CASSLGESSGNTIYF
15	TRBV7-2	NA	NA	TRBJ2-7	TGTGCCAGCAGCTTTTCGGCCGACAAGCCCTACGAGCAGTACTTC	CASSFSADKPYEQYF
14	TRBV9	NA	TRBD1	TRBJ1-2	TGTGCCAGCAGCGAAACTTACAGGGGCTATGGCTACACCTTC	CASSETYRGYGYTF
14	TRBV14	NA	NA	TRBJ1-5	TGTGCCAGCAGCTCCGGGAGGGGCAATCAGCCCCAGCATTTT	CASSSGRGNQPQHF
15	TRBV30	NA	NA	TRBJ2-3	TGTGCCTGGAGTGTGGTCACCCCTGGGACAGATACGCAGTATTTT	CAWSVVTPGTDTQYF